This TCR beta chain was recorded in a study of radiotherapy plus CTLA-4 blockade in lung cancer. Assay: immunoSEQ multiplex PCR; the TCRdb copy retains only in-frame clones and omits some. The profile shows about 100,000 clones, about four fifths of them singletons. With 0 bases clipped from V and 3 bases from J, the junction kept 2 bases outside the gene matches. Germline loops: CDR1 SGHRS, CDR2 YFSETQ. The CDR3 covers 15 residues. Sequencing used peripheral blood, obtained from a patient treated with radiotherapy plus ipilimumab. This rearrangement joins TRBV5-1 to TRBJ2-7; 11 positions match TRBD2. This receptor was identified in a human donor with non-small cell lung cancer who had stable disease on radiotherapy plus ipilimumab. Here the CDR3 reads CASSLETSGVYEQYF. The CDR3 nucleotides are TGCGCCAGCAGCTTGGAGACTAGCGGGGTCTACGAGCAGTACTTC.